The 12 T cell receptor beta chains listed next were all sequenced from one sample in a study of blood T cell repertoires in COVID-19. TCRdb's table, derived via immunoSEQ multiplex PCR, lists solely in-frame clones and lacks some. The data contain 20,000 to 25,000 clones, roughly four fifths of them singletons. Sequences were obtained from peripheral blood. All receptors come from a man aged 65 to 79 with acute or convalescent COVID-19.

The CDR3 DNA sequence: TGTGCCAGCAGCTCCCTCACAGGGGACACCGGGGAGCTGTTTTTT. Its translation: CASSSLTGDTGELFF. This rearrangement joins TRBV16 to TRBJ2-2, with 7 bases fitting TRBD1. The germline V gene has CDR1 KGHSY and CDR2 FQNENV. The CDR3 has 15 amino acids. V trimming: 5 bases; J trimming: 3 bases; junction bases outside the gene matches: 6. The full variable domain, with the rest looked up from reference TRBV16 and TRBJ2-2, is GEEVAQTPKHLVRGEGQKAKLYCAPIKGHSYVFWYQQVLKNEFKFLISFQNENVFDETGMPKERFSAKCLPNSPCSLEIQATKLEDSAVYFCASSSLTGDTGELFFGEGSRLTVL.

For the CDR3, the DNA is TGTGCCAGCTCCCTCGCGCAGGGGGGCGAGACCCAGTACTTC. Its translation is CASSLAQGGETQYF. The rearrangement joins TRBV28 to TRBJ2-5; tentative D call: TRBD1 (7 bases). Germline CDR1 is MDHEN and CDR2 is SYDVKM. Trimming pared 8 bases from V and 5 bases from J, leaving 18 bases between. The CDR3 has 14 residues.

This chain joins TRBV30 and TRBJ2-5; TRBD2 matches 10 bases. The end of the DNA is better explained by TRBJ2-7, so the J call may be wrong. Germline V gene sequence: CDR1 GTSNPN, CDR2 SVGIG (reference sequence). This CDR3 comprises 13 residues. This CDR3 reads CAYTSGKSHEQYF. The CDR3 bases are TGTGCCTATACTAGCGGGAAGTCCCACGAGCAGTACTTC.

The chain combines TRBV5-4 with TRBJ2-7; D call uncertain. Germline CDR1 is SGHNT and CDR2 is YYREEE (reference sequence). This CDR3 spans 14 amino acids. V shed 4 bases and J shed 5 bases, with 16 bases lying between them. CDR3 region: CASSDTTGGHEQYF. The DNA for the CDR3 is TGTGCCAGCAGCGACACGACCGGTGGGCACGAGCAGTACTTC.

The rearrangement joins TRBV19 to TRBJ2-2; 9 nucleotides align to TRBD1. Unmatched junction bases numbered 9, after V lost 7 bases and J lost 6 bases. The CDR3 runs 15 residues. Germline V lookup: CDR1 LNHDA, CDR2 SQIVND (reference sequence). Written as DNA, the CDR3 is TGTGCCAGTATCCCCAGGACAGGGGAGGCCGGGGAGCTGTTTTTT. Protein sequence: CASIPRTGEAGELFF.

V is TRBV5-1 and J is TRBJ2-2; unclear D gene. Germline CDR1 is SGHRS and CDR2 is YFSETQ. V lost 1 base and J 0 bases, leaving 16 bases between the germline ends. The CDR3 consists of 18 residues. In nucleotides, the CDR3 is TGCGCCAGCAGCTTGCAGCATGGGCCTAACCCGAACACCGGGGAGCTGTTTTTT. Translation gives CASSLQHGPNPNTGELFF.

V and J are TRBV2 and TRBJ1-6; 9 bases are a match to TRBD1. The length of the CDR3 is 14 residues. Per germline, CDR1 SNHLY and CDR2 FYNNEI. Losses at the gene ends were 5 bases for V and 9 bases for J; bases not matched to a gene: 5. The CDR3 protein is CASSQQGAGSPLHF. CDR3 coding DNA: TGTGCCAGCAGTCAACAGGGGGCGGGTTCACCCCTCCACTTT. The full variable domain, in which reference TRBV2 and TRBJ1-6 provide the parts outside the CDR3, is EPEVTQTPSHQVTQMGQEVILRCVPISNHLYFYWYRQILGQKVEFLVSFYNNEISEKSEIFDDQFSVERPDGSNFTLKIRSTKLEDSAMYFCASSQQGAGSPLHFGNGTRLTVT.

This rearrangement joins TRBV9 to TRBJ1-1; TRBD1 might be the D (6 bases). This CDR3 spans 14 amino acids. CDR1 and CDR2 (germline): SGDLS, YYNGEE. Trimming took 0 bases from V and 7 from J, leaving 13 bases between them. The CDR3 sequence: CASSVGGGGDEAFF. DNA for the CDR3: TGTGCCAGCAGCGTAGGCGGGGGCGGAGATGAAGCTTTCTTT.

The chain joins TRBV6-5 to TRBJ2-5, with 7 bases aligning to TRBD1. J was trimmed by 1 base and V by 7 bases; bases with no gene match: 9. The CDR3 covers 15 residues. Germline assignment: CDR1 MNHEY and CDR2 SVGAGI. The CDR3 DNA sequence: TGTGCCAGCAACCCAGGGGCAGGGGGCCAAGAGACCCAGTACTTC. Translation: CASNPGAGGQETQYF.

The genes are TRBV28 and TRBJ1-1; 7 positions match TRBD1. Germline loops: CDR1 MDHEN, CDR2 SYDVKM. V shed 4 bases, J shed 3 bases, and the junction held 11 bases outside the gene matches. CDR3 length: 16 amino acids. The CDR3 region has the DNA TGTGCCAGCAGTTCGGGAATGCAGGGGGGTTACACTGAAGCTTTCTTT. Translated, it gives CASSSGMQGGYTEAFF.

The chain is built from TRBV15 and TRBJ2-1, with 8 bases lining up with TRBD2. The germline gives CDR1 LNHNV, CDR2 YYDKDF (reference sequence). The V and J ends lost 3 bases and 0 bases, in that order; junction bases with no gene match: 1. CDR3 size: 15 residues. CDR3 residues: CATSSGTSSYNEQFF. The CDR3 coding sequence is TGTGCCACCAGCAGTGGGACTAGCTCCTACAATGAGCAGTTCTTC.

The chain combines TRBV27 with TRBJ1-4; TRBD1 matches at 9 bases. V lost 4 bases, J lost 8 bases, and 8 bases stayed unmatched. The CDR3 has 15 residues. Per the germline V gene, CDR1 is MNHEY and CDR2 is SMNVEV (reference sequence). Here the CDR3 reads CASSSGGQGGEKLFF. Written as DNA, the CDR3 is TGTGCCAGCAGTTCCGGGGGACAGGGTGGCGAAAAACTGTTTTTT.